These 29 T cell receptor beta chains were sequenced from one sample in a study of control samples from healthy donors and cancer patients. Data came from immunoSEQ multiplex PCR; TCRdb stores just in-frame clones and leaves some out. The table records about 130,000 clones, 75% to 95% of them present only once. Sequencing was done on a sample of blood. The receptors originated from a man younger than 35 in good health.

The chain uses TRBV13 and TRBJ2-3; 9 nucleotides agree with TRBD2. J lost 0 bases, V lost 3 bases, and 7 bases had no gene match. The CDR3 totals 17 residues. CDR1 and CDR2 (germline): PRHDT, FYEKMQ (reference sequence). CDR3 sequence (DNA): TGTGCCAGCAGCTTCCGACTAGCGGCCTCTAGCACAGATACGCAGTATTTT. Its protein product is CASSFRLAASSTDTQYF.

This clone was seen only once. The chain joins TRBV5-1 to TRBJ2-2, with unresolved D. Germline V lookup: CDR1 SGHRS, CDR2 YFSETQ. The V end lost 0 bases, the J end lost 4 bases, and 7 bases lay between the germline ends. This CDR3 spans 14 amino acids. The CDR3 sequence: CASSLVSVTGELFF. Here the CDR3 DNA reads TGCGCCAGCAGCTTGGTCAGCGTCACCGGGGAGCTGTTTTTT.

The rearrangement joins TRBV2 to TRBJ2-1, with D unresolved. The CDR3 runs 16 residues. V was clipped by 2 bases and J by 0 bases, with 11 bases between them. The germline gives CDR1 SNHLY, CDR2 FYNNEI. This chain's CDR3 is CASSELAVRSYNEQFF. The CDR3 nucleotides are TGTGCCAGCAGTGAATTGGCGGTCCGCTCCTACAATGAGCAGTTCTTC.

The chain is built from TRBV5-1 and TRBJ2-5; 7 bases are a match to TRBD2. This CDR3 is built from 15 residues. V was pared by 1 base and J by 1 base, with 4 bases of the junction left unmatched. CDR1 and CDR2 (germline): SGHRS, YFSETQ. CDR3 sequence: CASSLSGGGQETQYF. The DNA for the CDR3 is TGCGCCAGCAGCTTGTCGGGCGGGGGCCAAGAGACCCAGTACTTC.

This chain connects TRBV20-1 to TRBJ1-5; the D gene is possibly TRBD1 (6 bases). V lost 3 bases and J 0 bases, leaving 12 bases between the germline ends. Germline V gene lookup returns CDR1 DFQATT and CDR2 SNEGSKA (reference sequence). The CDR3 consists of 15 residues. The CDR3 DNA sequence: TGCAGTGCTAGTGGGGACACTAATAGCAATCAGCCCCAGCATTTT. Residues: CSASGDTNSNQPQHF.

The chain is built from TRBV13 and TRBJ2-4; D remains ambiguous. Germline loops: CDR1 PRHDT, CDR2 FYEKMQ (reference sequence). CDR3 size: 17 residues. V lost 10 bases, J lost 0 bases, and 22 bases lay in between. CDR3 amino acids: CATTIRTAAGAKNIQYF. The CDR3 DNA reads TGTGCCACTACAATCCGGACCGCCGCTGGAGCCAAAAACATTCAGTACTTC.

This chain links TRBV18 with TRBJ1-2; D is unresolved. The CDR3 extends over 14 amino acids. V was clipped by 3 bases and J by 8 bases, with 16 bases between them. CDR1 and CDR2 from the germline V gene are KGHSH and LQKENI. The CDR3 DNA is TGTGCCAGCTCACCGACCAGCGGGGTGGGCGGCTACACCTTC. This translates into CASSPTSGVGGYTF.

V gene TRBV5-8 combines with J gene TRBJ2-1; TRBD2 matches 10 bases. In germline, CDR1 is SGHTS, CDR2 YDEGEE. With 2 bases clipped from V and 0 bases from J, the junction kept 11 bases outside the gene matches. The CDR3 has 19 amino acids. As DNA, the CDR3 is TGTGCCAGCAGCTTAAGTGAACTAGCGGGGTCTAGCTCCTACAATGAGCAGTTCTTC. Translation gives CASSLSELAGSSSYNEQFF.

V and J are TRBV2 and TRBJ2-7; 13 nucleotides line up with TRBD2. Germline CDR1 reads SNHLY; CDR2 reads FYNNEI. The CDR3 has 15 amino acids. The V and J ends lost 3 bases and 2 bases, in that order; junction bases with no gene match: 1. The CDR3: CASSEGLAGTYEQYV. Here the CDR3 DNA reads TGTGCCAGCAGTGAGGGACTAGCGGGGACCTACGAGCAGTACGTC.

The chain links TRBV28 to TRBJ2-2, with D unclear. CDR3 size: 14 residues. Germline CDR1 is MDHEN and CDR2 is SYDVKM. The V end was cut by 6 bases, the J end by 0 bases, with 8 bases between. Here the CDR3 reads CASSWGSNTGELFF. The CDR3 DNA reads as TGTGCCAGCAGCTGGGGATCGAACACCGGGGAGCTGTTTTTT.

The chain joins TRBV11-3 to TRBJ2-3; D unclear. CDR1 SGHNT and CDR2 YENEEA come from the germline V gene. This CDR3 spans 14 amino acids. V lost 1 base and J lost 5, with 10 bases in between. The CDR3 loop is CASSLGGRGDTQYF. In DNA, the CDR3 is TGTGCCAGCAGCTTAGGTGGGCGAGGAGATACGCAGTATTTT.

The sample holds a few counts of this clone. The chain links TRBV7-2 to TRBJ2-5; TRBD2 agrees at 8 bases. This CDR3 contains 18 residues. Germline lookup yields CDR1 SGHTA and CDR2 FQGNSA. The V and J ends lost 0 bases and 2 bases, in that order; junction bases with no gene match: 11. The chain's CDR3 is CASSLALPSGFTQETQYF. Written as DNA, the CDR3 is TGTGCCAGCAGCTTAGCCTTACCTAGCGGGTTCACGCAAGAGACCCAGTACTTC. The entire variable domain, with the rest obtained from reference TRBV7-2 and TRBJ2-5, is as follows: GAGVSQSPSNKVTEKGKDVELRCDPISGHTALYWYRQSLGQGLEFLIYFQGNSAPDKSGLPSDRFSAERTGGSVSTLTIQRTQQEDSAVYLCASSLALPSGFTQETQYFGPGTRLLVL.

The chain uses TRBV30 and TRBJ2-1; no reliable D call. The V gene lost 0 bases and the J gene lost 5 bases, with 11 bases spanning the gap. This CDR3 has 14 amino acids. Germline CDR1 GTSNPN, CDR2 SVGIG (reference sequence). For the CDR3, the DNA is TGTGCCTGGAGTGTAGCGCGAGCTAACAATGAGCAGTTCTTC. Amino acids: CAWSVARANNEQFF.

Comment on this clone: Distinct nucleotide sequences in the sample also encode this CDR3. The rearrangement links TRBV29-1 to TRBJ2-3; TRBD2 aligns across 7 bases. The CDR3 extends over 16 amino acids. Germline loops: CDR1 SQVTM, CDR2 ANQGSEA. Losses at the gene ends were 4 bases for V and 2 bases for J; bases not matched to a gene: 12. The CDR3 nucleotides read TGCAGCGTTGCTGAAGGTAGCGGGTACCTCACAGATACGCAGTATTTT. Translated, it gives CSVAEGSGYLTDTQYF.

The rearrangement links TRBV7-3 to TRBJ2-3, with D possibly matching TRBD1 (5 bases). Germline V gives CDR1 SGHTA, CDR2 FQGTGA. V lost 3 bases and J 2 bases, leaving 6 bases between the germline ends. CDR3 length: 13 amino acids. The CDR3 bases are TGTGCCAGCAGCTTCAGGGACACAGATACGCAGTATTTT. This gives the protein CASSFRDTDTQYF.

The rearrangement links TRBV19 to TRBJ1-2, with 9 bases aligning to TRBD1. Losses at the gene ends were 9 bases for V and 8 bases for J; bases not matched to a gene: 13. The CDR3 covers 14 residues. Per the germline V gene, CDR1 is LNHDA and CDR2 is SQIVND (reference sequence). CDR3 sequence (DNA): TGTGCCAGCCAAGCCGGGACAGGGAGAAGGGGCTACACCTTC. It is translated as CASQAGTGRRGYTF.

This clone has a single count. The V gene is TRBV2, the J gene TRBJ1-2, with TRBD1 identical over 7 bases. This CDR3 is built from 16 residues. Germline V lookup: CDR1 SNHLY, CDR2 FYNNEI. V shed 1 base and J 4 bases; nucleotides not matched to a gene: 9. The CDR3 loop is CASSEEGNRGSYGYTF. The CDR3 nucleotides read TGTGCCAGCAGTGAAGAGGGGAACAGGGGAAGCTATGGCTACACCTTC.

The V call is TRBV28, the J call TRBJ1-5; perhaps TRBD1 as D (5 bases). The length of the CDR3 is 15 residues. Germline V gene sequence: CDR1 MDHEN, CDR2 SYDVKM. The V gene lost 7 bases and the J gene lost 0 bases, with 13 bases spanning the gap. Written as DNA, the CDR3 is TGTGCCAGCATTCTCAGAGGGGTTAGCAATCAGCCCCAGCATTTT. It yields the protein CASILRGVSNQPQHF.

The genes are TRBV5-1 and TRBJ1-4; 9 positions agree with TRBD1. The germline V gene encodes CDR1 SGHRS and CDR2 YFSETQ. CDR3 length: 17 amino acids. The ends lost 4 bases at V and 6 bases at J; junction bases unmatched: 13. The CDR3 protein is CASSIQGARGFDEKLFF. DNA of the CDR3: TGCGCCAGCAGCATACAGGGGGCAAGGGGATTCGATGAAAAACTGTTTTTT.

The rearrangement joins TRBV14 to TRBJ2-6, with 7 bases lining up with TRBD1. The junction had 8 bases not matched to a gene; V was cut back by 4 bases and J by 2 bases. The V gene's germline CDR1 is SGHDN and CDR2 FVKESK. The CDR3 loop spans 17 amino acids. The CDR3 sequence: CASSRLSGGTGANVLTF. The CDR3 bases are TGTGCCAGCAGCCGTCTTTCAGGGGGAACTGGGGCCAACGTCCTGACTTTC.

This chain uses TRBV23-1 with TRBJ2-3; the D gene is possibly TRBD2 (6 bases). TRBV23-1 is classed as an ORF, of uncertain function. The V end lost 0 bases, the J end lost 3 bases, and 16 bases lay between the germline ends. The CDR3 has 17 amino acids. CDR3 sequence: CASSQSCGGGLTDTQYF. The CDR3 region has the DNA TGCGCCAGCAGTCAATCTTGCGGTGGGGGGTTGACAGATACGCAGTATTTT.

The chain links TRBV7-9 to TRBJ2-1; TRBD2 is a possible D gene (5 bases). Germline V CDR1 and CDR2: SEHNR, FQNEAQ (reference sequence). V dropped 7 bases and J dropped 2 bases, with 18 bases sitting between them. The CDR3 is 16 amino acids. The CDR3 nucleotides are TGTGCCAGCAACGAGCCGGAGGTAGGGACCTACAATGAGCAGTTCTTC. Translating it yields CASNEPEVGTYNEQFF.

About this clone: The same CDR3 also results from other DNA sequences found in this sample. This chain joins TRBV29-1 and TRBJ1-2, with D unresolved. V lost 4 bases and J lost 0, with 3 bases in between. CDR1 SQVTM and CDR2 ANQGSEA come from the germline V gene. The CDR3 is 11 residues long. CDR3 DNA sequence: TGCAGCGTTGGAGCTAACTATGGCTACACCTTC. This encodes CSVGANYGYTF.

The J gene is TRBJ1-5, the V gene TRBV28; D is uncertain. Germline V gene data show CDR1 as MDHEN and CDR2 as SYDVKM. The CDR3 is 15 amino acids. V was cut by 6 bases and J by 2 bases, with 14 bases left in between. The CDR3 DNA reads as TGTGCCAGCAGCCAAACATCCATGGGCAATCAGCCCCAGCATTTT. As protein: CASSQTSMGNQPQHF.

V and J are TRBV19 and TRBJ1-1; TRBD1 matches at 7 bases. Germline values: CDR1 LNHDA, CDR2 SQIVND (reference sequence). V lost 6 bases and J lost 0; bases outside the gene matches: 4. The CDR3 has 14 residues. CDR3 coding DNA: TGTGCCAGTAGCCCGACAGGGATGAACACTGAAGCTTTCTTT. Translating gives CASSPTGMNTEAFF.

This clone was counted a few times. V is TRBV19 and J is TRBJ2-3; 7 nucleotides line up with TRBD1. The germline V gene encodes CDR1 LNHDA and CDR2 SQIVND (reference sequence). This CDR3 region has 13 residues. Trimming took 6 bases from V and 4 from J; bases not matched to a gene: 4. CDR3 nucleotide sequence: TGTGCCAGTAGCCAAACAGGGGCAGATACGCAGTATTTT. It translates to CASSQTGADTQYF.

This chain joins TRBV7-2 and TRBJ2-3; possible D gene TRBD2, 6 bases. V lost 1 base, J lost 8 bases, and 16 bases lay in between. The CDR3 has 15 amino acids. Germline loops: CDR1 SGHTA, CDR2 FQGNSA. CDR3 bases: TGTGCCAGCAGCTTAGGGAGGGCGGTGCCAGGTACGCAGTATTTT. Amino acid sequence: CASSLGRAVPGTQYF.

The CDR3 nucleotides are TGTGCCAGCAGCTTATTCGCCCGGACTAGCGGGAGCACAGATACGCAGTATTTT. Its translation: CASSLFARTSGSTDTQYF. The chain employs TRBV5-6 and TRBJ2-3; 11 bases line up with TRBD2. The CDR3 covers 18 residues. Germline CDR1 is SGHDT and CDR2 is YYEEEE. The V segment lost 2 bases and the J segment 0 bases; nucleotides outside the gene matches: 8.

The chain is built from TRBV30 and TRBJ2-2, with 7 bases identical to TRBD1. Germline CDR1 reads GTSNPN; CDR2 reads SVGIG (reference sequence). J lost 4 bases, V lost 3 bases, and 5 bases had no gene match. This CDR3 region has 14 residues. In nucleotides, the CDR3 is TGTGCCTGGAGCGCACAGGGGCGCACCGGGGAGCTGTTTTTT. The encoded protein is CAWSAQGRTGELFF. Combining the CDR3 with reference TRBV30 and TRBJ2-2 gives the whole variable domain SQTIHQWPATLVQPVGSPLSLECTVEGTSNPNLYWYRQAAGRGLQLLFYSVGIGQISSEVPQNLSASRPQDRQFILSSKKLLLSDSGFYLCAWSAQGRTGELFFGEGSRLTVL.